A selection of T cell receptor beta chains follows, all from one sample in a study of radiotherapy plus CTLA-4 blockade in lung cancer. The data were produced by immunoSEQ multiplex PCR, yet TCRdb's version contains in-frame clones alone and is incomplete. The repertoire consists of roughly 42,000 clones, with about 63% occurring once and the leading ten covering under 20%. Sequenced material: peripheral blood, taken from a patient treated with radiotherapy plus ipilimumab. Receptors originate from a human donor with non-small cell lung cancer who had a partial response to radiotherapy plus ipilimumab. Each CDR3 is given with its conserved first and last residue. Each record gives: J gene, clone size, V gene, D gene, CDR3 protein, CDR3 DNA. A D gene is named only where the DNA matches it firmly. The size field is filled for only some rows; it gives once, few, many or a size class.

TRBJ2-7,few,TRBV5-1,TRBD1,CASSSDGQGYEQYF,TGCGCCAGCAGCTCAGACGGACAGGGCTACGAGCAGTACTTC
TRBJ2-5,once,TRBV11-2,TRBD2,CASSLGLAEETQYF,TGTGCCAGCAGCTTAGGACTAGCGGAAGAGACCCAGTACTTC
TRBJ2-1,few,TRBV6-5,.,CASRTAGTGSFEQFF,TGTGCCAGCAGGACAGCGGGAACAGGGTCATTTGAGCAGTTCTTC
TRBJ2-1,.,TRBV7-9,TRBD2,CASSSIAGGRNEQFF,TGTGCCAGCAGCTCGATAGCGGGGGGACGCAATGAGCAGTTCTTC
TRBJ2-7,few,TRBV4-2,.,CASSRAPSEQYF,TGTGCCAGCAGCCGAGCCCCCTCCGAGCAGTACTTC
TRBJ1-5,few,TRBV7-9,TRBD1,CASSKGQGNQPQHF,TGTGCCAGCAGCAAGGGACAGGGAAATCAGCCCCAGCATTTT
TRBJ2-3,.,TRBV12-5,.,CASGLRLDTDTQYF,TGTGCTAGTGGTTTGCGACTCGACACAGATACGCAGTATTTT
TRBJ1-5,.,TRBV5-1,.,CASRRTAGSNQPQHF,TGCGCCAGCAGGAGGACAGCTGGAAGCAATCAGCCCCAGCATTTT
TRBJ1-5,.,TRBV18,.,CASSTRDSNQPQHF,TGTGCCAGCTCAACCAGGGATAGCAATCAGCCCCAGCATTTT
TRBJ1-5,.,TRBV5-8,.,CASSLNRVGNQPQHF,TGTGCCAGCAGCTTGAACAGGGTGGGGAATCAGCCCCAGCATTTT
TRBJ2-2,.,TRBV19,TRBD2,CASTPGLAGFSNTGELFF,TGTGCCAGTACCCCGGGACTAGCGGGGTTTTCGAACACCGGGGAGCTGTTTTTT
TRBJ2-1,.,TRBV14,TRBD2,CASSPYGLAGVGRYNEQFF,TGTGCCAGCAGCCCTTACGGACTAGCGGGAGTCGGCAGGTACAATGAGCAGTTCTTC
TRBJ2-7,.,TRBV30,.,CAWSVSTGTYEQYF,TGTGCCTGGAGTGTAAGTACAGGGACCTACGAGCAGTACTTC
TRBJ2-5,.,TRBV12-5,TRBD1,CASGPGTGGLGETQYF,TGTGCTAGTGGTCCCGGGACAGGGGGCCTTGGGGAGACCCAGTACTTC
TRBJ2-7,.,TRBV5-6,.,CASSVTYEQYF,TGTGCCAGCAGCGTCACCTACGAGCAGTACTTC
TRBJ1-2,once,TRBV27,.,CASTTANTGNGYTF,TGTGCCAGCACGACCGCTAATACAGGAAATGGCTACACCTTC
TRBJ1-1,.,TRBV7-6,.,CASSEPGHTEAFF,TGTGCCAGCAGCGAACCAGGGCACACTGAAGCTTTCTTT
TRBJ2-5,.,TRBV18,TRBD2,CASSPGGRGETQYF,TGTGCCAGCTCACCGGGAGGGCGCGGAGAGACCCAGTACTTC
TRBJ2-1,.,TRBV6-1,.,CASRRGGYEQFF,TGTGCCAGCAGGAGGGGAGGCTATGAGCAGTTCTTC
TRBJ1-5,.,TRBV5-4,.,CASSLGLGEGQPQHF,TGTGCCAGCAGCTTGGGGTTGGGGGAGGGTCAGCCCCAGCATTTT
TRBJ2-7,.,TRBV11-2,.,CASSLGQGVSYEQYF,TGTGCCAGCAGCCTGGGACAAGGGGTTTCTTACGAGCAGTACTTC
TRBJ1-5,.,TRBV18,TRBD1,CASSPGQTKPQHF,TGTGCCAGCTCACCGGGACAGACGAAGCCCCAGCATTTT
TRBJ2-3,.,TRBV5-1,TRBD2,CASSLGSGGGPDTQYF,TGCGCCAGCAGCTTGGGGTCGGGAGGGGGGCCAGATACGCAGTATTTT
TRBJ2-1,few,TRBV6-6,TRBD2,CASRGTTHYNEQFF,TGTGCCAGCAGGGGGACTACCCATTACAATGAGCAGTTCTTC
TRBJ1-1,few,TRBV20-1,.,CSASTYSEAFF,TGCAGTGCTAGTACTTACAGTGAAGCTTTCTTT
TRBJ2-3,once,TRBV6-6,.,CASSYLGRTDTQYF,TGTGCCAGCAGTTACTTAGGGAGGACAGATACGCAGTATTTT
TRBJ2-1,.,TRBV28,.,CASGDRDWAMGEQFF,TGTGCCAGCGGGGACCGGGACTGGGCGATGGGGGAGCAGTTCTTC
TRBJ1-2,.,TRBV4-3,TRBD1,CASSRGDRENYGYTF,TGCGCCAGCAGCCGCGGGGACAGGGAAAACTATGGCTACACCTTC
TRBJ2-7,few,TRBV6-6,.,CASSYSIGTLEQYF,TGTGCCAGCAGTTACTCGATCGGGACATTGGAGCAGTACTTC
TRBJ1-5,.,TRBV18,TRBD1,CASSPQDRDGGTQHF,TGTGCCAGCTCACCACAGGACAGGGACGGGGGGACCCAGCATTTT
TRBJ1-6,.,TRBV7-3,TRBD1,CASSLRPGGDSPLHF,TGTGCCAGCAGCTTAAGGCCAGGGGGCGATTCACCCCTCCACTTT
TRBJ1-1,.,TRBV6-5,TRBD1,CASRLLSGTGREAFF,TGTGCCAGCAGACTACTTTCCGGGACAGGGCGTGAAGCTTTCTTT
TRBJ2-7,.,TRBV6-5,TRBD1,CASSYSFRDRGDF,TGTGCCAGCAGTTACTCTTTCCGGGACAGGGGGGACTTC
TRBJ2-7,.,TRBV25-1,.,CASSEIGSANLYEQYF,TGTGCCAGCAGTGAAATCGGTAGCGCGAACCTCTACGAGCAGTACTTC
TRBJ2-1,.,TRBV7-3,TRBD2,CASSSRRTSGGGLQFF,TGTGCCAGCAGCTCCCGCCGGACTAGCGGAGGGGGATTGCAGTTCTTC
TRBJ1-5,.,TRBV27,.,CASSLRGNQPQHF,TGTGCCAGCAGTTTGAGGGGGAATCAGCCCCAGCATTTT
TRBJ1-2,few,TRBV5-4,TRBD1,CASSLETGNGYTF,TGTGCCAGCAGCTTGGAGACAGGGAACGGCTACACCTTC
TRBJ1-3,.,TRBV4-3,.,CASSQDPGLTSGNTIYF,TGCGCCAGCAGCCAAGATCCGGGACTCACCTCTGGAAACACCATATATTTT
TRBJ1-4,once,TRBV11-2,.,CASSLDGRTNEKLFF,TGTGCCAGCAGCTTAGATGGGAGGACTAATGAAAAACTGTTTTTT
TRBJ2-3,.,TRBV30,TRBD2,CAWSEGLAGDYTQYF,TGTGCCTGGAGTGAAGGACTAGCGGGGGACTATACGCAGTATTTT
TRBJ2-1,.,TRBV28,TRBD1,CASSLFSDRSGQFF,TGTGCCAGCAGTTTATTTTCGGACAGGTCCGGCCAGTTCTTC
TRBJ1-5,.,TRBV23-1,.,CASSRGGLGPHF,TGCGCCAGCAGTCGGGGAGGGTTAGGCCCGCATTTT
TRBJ2-5,.,TRBV6-6,TRBD2,CASSFPGLAGEYF,TGTGCCAGCAGTTTCCCGGGACTAGCGGGGGAGTACTTC
TRBJ2-5,many,TRBV7-2,.,CASSLEVRGLETQYF,TGTGCCAGCAGCTTAGAAGTCAGGGGCCTTGAGACCCAGTACTTC
TRBJ2-1,few,TRBV2,TRBD2,CASSRGLVVYNEQFF,TGTGCCAGCAGTAGGGGACTAGTCGTCTACAATGAGCAGTTCTTC
TRBJ1-2,once,TRBV7-8,TRBD1,CASSRDRDYGYTF,TGTGCCAGCAGCCGGGACAGGGACTATGGCTACACCTTC
TRBJ1-6,.,TRBV2,.,CASGDTNSPLHF,TGTGCCAGCGGGGACACAAATTCACCCCTCCACTTT
TRBJ2-5,.,TRBV18,TRBD1,CASSPRDRGVETQYF,TGTGCCAGCTCACCTCGTGACAGGGGGGTAGAGACCCAGTACTTC
TRBJ1-3,few,TRBV5-1,TRBD1,CASRTRPGGNGNTIYF,TGCGCCAGCAGAACGAGACCAGGGGGTAATGGAAACACCATATATTTT